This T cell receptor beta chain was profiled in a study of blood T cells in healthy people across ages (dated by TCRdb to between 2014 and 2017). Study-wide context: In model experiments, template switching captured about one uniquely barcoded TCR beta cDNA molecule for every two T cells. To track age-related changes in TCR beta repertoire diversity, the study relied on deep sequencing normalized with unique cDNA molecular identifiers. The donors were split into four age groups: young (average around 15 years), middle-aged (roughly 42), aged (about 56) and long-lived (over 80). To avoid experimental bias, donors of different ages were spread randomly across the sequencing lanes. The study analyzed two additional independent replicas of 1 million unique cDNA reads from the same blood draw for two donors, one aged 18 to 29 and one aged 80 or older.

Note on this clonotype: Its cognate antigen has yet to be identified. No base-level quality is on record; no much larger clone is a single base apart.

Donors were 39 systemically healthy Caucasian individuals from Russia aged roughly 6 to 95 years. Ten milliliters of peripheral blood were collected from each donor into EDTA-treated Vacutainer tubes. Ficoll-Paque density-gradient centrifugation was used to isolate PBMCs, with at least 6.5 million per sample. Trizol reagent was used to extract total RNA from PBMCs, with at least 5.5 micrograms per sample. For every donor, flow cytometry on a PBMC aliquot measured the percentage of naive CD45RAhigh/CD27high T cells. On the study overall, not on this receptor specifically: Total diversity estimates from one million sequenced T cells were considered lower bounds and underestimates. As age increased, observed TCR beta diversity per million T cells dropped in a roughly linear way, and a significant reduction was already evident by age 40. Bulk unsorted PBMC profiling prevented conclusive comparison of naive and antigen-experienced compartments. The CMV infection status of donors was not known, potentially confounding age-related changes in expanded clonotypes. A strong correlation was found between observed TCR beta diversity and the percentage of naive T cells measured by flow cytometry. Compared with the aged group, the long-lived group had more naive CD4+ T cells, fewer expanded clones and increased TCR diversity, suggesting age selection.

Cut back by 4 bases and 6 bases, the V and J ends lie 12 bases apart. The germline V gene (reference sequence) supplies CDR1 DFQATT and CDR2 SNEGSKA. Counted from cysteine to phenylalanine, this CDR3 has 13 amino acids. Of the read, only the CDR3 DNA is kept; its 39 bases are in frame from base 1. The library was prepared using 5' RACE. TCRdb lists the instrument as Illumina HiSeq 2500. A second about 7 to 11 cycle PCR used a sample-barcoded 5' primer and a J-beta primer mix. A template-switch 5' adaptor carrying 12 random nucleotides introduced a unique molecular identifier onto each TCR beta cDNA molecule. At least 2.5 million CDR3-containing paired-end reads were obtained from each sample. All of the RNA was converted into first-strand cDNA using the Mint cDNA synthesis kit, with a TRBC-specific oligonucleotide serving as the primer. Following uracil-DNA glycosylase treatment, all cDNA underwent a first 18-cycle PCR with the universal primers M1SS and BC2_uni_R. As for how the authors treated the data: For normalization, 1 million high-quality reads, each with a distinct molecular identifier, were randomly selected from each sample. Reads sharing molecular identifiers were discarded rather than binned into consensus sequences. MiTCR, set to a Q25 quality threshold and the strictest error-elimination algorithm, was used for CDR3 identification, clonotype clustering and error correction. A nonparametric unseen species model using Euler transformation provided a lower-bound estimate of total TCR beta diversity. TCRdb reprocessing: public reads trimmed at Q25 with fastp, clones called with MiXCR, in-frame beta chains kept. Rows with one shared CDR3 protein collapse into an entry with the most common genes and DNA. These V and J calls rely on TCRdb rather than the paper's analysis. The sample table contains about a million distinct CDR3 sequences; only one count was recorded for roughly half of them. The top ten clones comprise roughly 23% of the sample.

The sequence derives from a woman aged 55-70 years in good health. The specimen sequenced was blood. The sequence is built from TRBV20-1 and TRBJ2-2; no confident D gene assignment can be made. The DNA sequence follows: TGCAGTGCTACCCAAAATAATGCCGGGGAGCTGTTTTTT. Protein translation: CSATQNNAGELFF.